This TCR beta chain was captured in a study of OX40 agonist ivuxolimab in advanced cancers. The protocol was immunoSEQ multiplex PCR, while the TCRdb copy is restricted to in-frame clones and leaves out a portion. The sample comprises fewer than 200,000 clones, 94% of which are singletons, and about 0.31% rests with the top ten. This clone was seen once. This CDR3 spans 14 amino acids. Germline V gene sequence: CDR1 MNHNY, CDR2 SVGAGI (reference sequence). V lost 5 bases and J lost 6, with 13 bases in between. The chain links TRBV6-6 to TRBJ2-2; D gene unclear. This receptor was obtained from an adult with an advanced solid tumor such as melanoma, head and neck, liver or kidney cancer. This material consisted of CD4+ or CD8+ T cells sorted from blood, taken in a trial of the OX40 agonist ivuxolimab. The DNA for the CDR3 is TGTGCCAGCAGTCCGCCGCCAGTCGCCGGGGAGCTGTTTTTT. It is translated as CASSPPPVAGELFF.